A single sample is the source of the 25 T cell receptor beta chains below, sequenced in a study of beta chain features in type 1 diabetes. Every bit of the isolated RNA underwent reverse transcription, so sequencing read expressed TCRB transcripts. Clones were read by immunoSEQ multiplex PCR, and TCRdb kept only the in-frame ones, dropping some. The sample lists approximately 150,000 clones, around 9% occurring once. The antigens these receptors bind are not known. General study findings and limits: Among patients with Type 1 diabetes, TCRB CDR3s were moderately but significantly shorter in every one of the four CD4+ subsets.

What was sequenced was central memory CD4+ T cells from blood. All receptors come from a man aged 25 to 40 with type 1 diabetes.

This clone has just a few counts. CDR3 DNA: TGTGCCAGCAGCGTAGGGACAGACTCTGGAAACACCATATATTTT. It encodes CASSVGTDSGNTIYF. This chain connects TRBV9 to TRBJ1-3; TRBD1 is a possible D gene (6 bases). There are 15 residues in the CDR3. Germline V gene sequence: CDR1 SGDLS, CDR2 YYNGEE. V was cut by 0 bases and J by 0 bases, with 7 bases left in between.

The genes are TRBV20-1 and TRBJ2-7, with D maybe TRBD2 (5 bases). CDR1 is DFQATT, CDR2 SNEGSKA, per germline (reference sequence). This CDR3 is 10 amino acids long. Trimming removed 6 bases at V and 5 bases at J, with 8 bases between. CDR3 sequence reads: CSAGMHEQYF. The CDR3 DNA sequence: TGCAGTGCCGGGATGCACGAGCAGTACTTC.

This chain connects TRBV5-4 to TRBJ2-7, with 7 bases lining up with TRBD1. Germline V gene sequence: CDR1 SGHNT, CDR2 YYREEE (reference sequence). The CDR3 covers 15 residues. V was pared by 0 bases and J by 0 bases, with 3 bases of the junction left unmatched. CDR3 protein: CASSLDPGGSYEQYF. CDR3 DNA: TGTGCCAGCAGCTTGGACCCAGGGGGCTCCTACGAGCAGTACTTC.

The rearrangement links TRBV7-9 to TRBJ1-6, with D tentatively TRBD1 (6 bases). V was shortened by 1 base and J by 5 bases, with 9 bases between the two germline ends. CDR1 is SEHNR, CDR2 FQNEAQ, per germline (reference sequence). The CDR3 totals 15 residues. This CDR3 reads CASSLDRADNSPLHF. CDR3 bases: TGTGCCAGCAGCTTAGACAGGGCTGATAATTCACCCCTCCACTTT.

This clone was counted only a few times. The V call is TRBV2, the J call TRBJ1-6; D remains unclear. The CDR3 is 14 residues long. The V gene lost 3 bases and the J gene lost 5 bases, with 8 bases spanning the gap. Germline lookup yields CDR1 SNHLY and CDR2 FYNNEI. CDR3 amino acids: CASSEMGDNSPLHF. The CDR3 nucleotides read TGTGCCAGCAGTGAGATGGGAGATAATTCACCCCTCCACTTT.

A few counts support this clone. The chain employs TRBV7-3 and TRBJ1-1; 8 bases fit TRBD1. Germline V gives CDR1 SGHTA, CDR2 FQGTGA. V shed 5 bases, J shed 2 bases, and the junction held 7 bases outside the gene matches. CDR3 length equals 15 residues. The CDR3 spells CASSRSGTGNTEAFF. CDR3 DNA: TGTGCCAGCAGCCGTTCCGGGACAGGAAACACTGAAGCTTTCTTT.

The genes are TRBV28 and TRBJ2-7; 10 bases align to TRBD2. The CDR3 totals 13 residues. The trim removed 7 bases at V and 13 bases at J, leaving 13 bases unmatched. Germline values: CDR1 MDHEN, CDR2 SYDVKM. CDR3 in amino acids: CASTLRGSGGGYF. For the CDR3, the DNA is TGTGCCAGCACCCTCCGTGGGAGCGGGGGGGGATACTTC.

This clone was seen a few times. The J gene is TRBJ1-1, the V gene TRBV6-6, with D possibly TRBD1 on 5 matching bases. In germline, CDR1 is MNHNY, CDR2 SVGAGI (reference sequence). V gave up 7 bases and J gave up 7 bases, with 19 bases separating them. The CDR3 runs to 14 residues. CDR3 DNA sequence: TGTGCCAGCATCACCGGCCAAGGGAGGGGTGAAGCTTTCTTT. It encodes CASITGQGRGEAFF.

In DNA, the CDR3 is TGTGCCAGCAGTGACTTGGGGGACACCTACGAGCAGTACTTC. Protein product: CASSDLGDTYEQYF. The V gene is TRBV6-1, the J gene TRBJ2-7; maybe TRBD1 (6 bases). CDR1 is MNHNS, CDR2 SASEGT, per germline. The germline V and J ends were trimmed by 3 bases and 2 bases, with 11 bases remaining between them. The CDR3 loop spans 14 amino acids.

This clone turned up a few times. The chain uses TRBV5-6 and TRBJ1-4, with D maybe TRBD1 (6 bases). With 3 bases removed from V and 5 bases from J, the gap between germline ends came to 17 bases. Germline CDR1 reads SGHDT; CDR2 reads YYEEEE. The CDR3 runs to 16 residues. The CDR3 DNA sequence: TGTGCCAGCAGCTCGATACAGGGAGGGCGCAATGAAAAACTGTTTTTT. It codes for CASSSIQGGRNEKLFF.

The CDR3 spells CASSQEQGAIGYEQYF. The CDR3 coding sequence is TGTGCCAGCAGCCAAGAACAGGGGGCGATTGGTTACGAGCAGTACTTC. The genes are TRBV14 and TRBJ2-7; TRBD1 matches at 9 bases. V lost 0 bases and J lost 4; bases outside the gene matches: 7. CDR3 size: 16 residues. Germline lookup yields CDR1 SGHDN and CDR2 FVKESK.

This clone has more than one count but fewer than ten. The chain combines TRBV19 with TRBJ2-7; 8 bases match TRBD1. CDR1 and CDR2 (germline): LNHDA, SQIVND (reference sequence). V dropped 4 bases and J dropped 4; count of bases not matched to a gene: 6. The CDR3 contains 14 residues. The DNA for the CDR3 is TGTGCCAGTAGTACCTGGACAGGGCAATACGAGCAGTACTTC. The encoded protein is CASSTWTGQYEQYF.

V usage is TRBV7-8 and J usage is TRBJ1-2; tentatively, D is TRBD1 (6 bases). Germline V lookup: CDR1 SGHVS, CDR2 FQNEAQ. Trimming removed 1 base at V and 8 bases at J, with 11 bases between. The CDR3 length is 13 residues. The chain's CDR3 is CASSLDGTRGYTF. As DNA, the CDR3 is TGTGCCAGCAGCTTAGATGGGACACGAGGCTACACCTTC.

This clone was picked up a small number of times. The CDR3 DNA sequence: TGCGCCAGCAGCCAAGAAGCGGGGGGAGGGCCATACGAGCAGTACTTC. Its protein product is CASSQEAGGGPYEQYF. This chain uses TRBV4-1 with TRBJ2-7; 9 bases fit TRBD2. The germline V gene encodes CDR1 MGHRA and CDR2 YSYEKL. This CDR3 has 16 amino acids. With 0 bases clipped from V and 4 bases from J, the junction kept 7 bases outside the gene matches.

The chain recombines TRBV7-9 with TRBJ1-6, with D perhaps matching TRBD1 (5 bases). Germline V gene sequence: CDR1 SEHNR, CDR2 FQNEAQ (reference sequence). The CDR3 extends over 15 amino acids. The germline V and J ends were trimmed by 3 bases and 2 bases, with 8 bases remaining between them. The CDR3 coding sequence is TGTGCCAGCAGCTTGACACAGGCCTATAATTCACCCCTCCACTTT. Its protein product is CASSLTQAYNSPLHF.

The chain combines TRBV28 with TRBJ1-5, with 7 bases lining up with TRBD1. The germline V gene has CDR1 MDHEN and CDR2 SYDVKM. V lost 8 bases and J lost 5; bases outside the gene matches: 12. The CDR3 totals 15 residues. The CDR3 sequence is CASYSLGRGDQPQHF. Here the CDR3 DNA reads TGTGCCAGCTACTCTTTGGGCAGGGGGGATCAGCCCCAGCATTTT.

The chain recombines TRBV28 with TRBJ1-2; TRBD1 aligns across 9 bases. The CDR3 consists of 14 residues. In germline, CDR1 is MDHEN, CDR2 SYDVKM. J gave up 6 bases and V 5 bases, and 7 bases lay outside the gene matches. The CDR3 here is CASSPGTGINGYTF. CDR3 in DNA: TGTGCCAGCAGTCCGGGGACAGGGATAAATGGCTACACCTTC.

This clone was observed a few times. CDR3 residues: CASSQPPRGFNEQFF. The DNA of the CDR3 is TGTGCCAGCAGCCAACCCCCGAGAGGGTTCAATGAGCAGTTCTTC. The chain is built from TRBV4-2 and TRBJ2-1; possibly TRBD2 for D (5 bases). Per the germline V gene, CDR1 is LGHNA and CDR2 is YNFKEQ. The CDR3 runs 15 residues. The ends were cut back, 2 bases at V and 6 bases at J, with 14 bases in the middle.

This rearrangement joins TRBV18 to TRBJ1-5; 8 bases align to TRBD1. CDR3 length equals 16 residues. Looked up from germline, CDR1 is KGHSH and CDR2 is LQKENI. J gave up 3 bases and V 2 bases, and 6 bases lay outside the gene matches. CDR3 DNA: TGTGCCAGCTCACCAGGACAGGGTGTGGACAATCAGCCCCAGCATTTT. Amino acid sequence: CASSPGQGVDNQPQHF.

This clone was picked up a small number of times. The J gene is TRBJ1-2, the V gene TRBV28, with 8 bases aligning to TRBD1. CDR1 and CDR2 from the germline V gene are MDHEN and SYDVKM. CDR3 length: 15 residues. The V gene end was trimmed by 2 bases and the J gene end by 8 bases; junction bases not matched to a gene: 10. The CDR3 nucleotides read TGTGCCAGCAGTTTAAGGGACAGGACCTTCGCCGGCTACACCTTC. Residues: CASSLRDRTFAGYTF.

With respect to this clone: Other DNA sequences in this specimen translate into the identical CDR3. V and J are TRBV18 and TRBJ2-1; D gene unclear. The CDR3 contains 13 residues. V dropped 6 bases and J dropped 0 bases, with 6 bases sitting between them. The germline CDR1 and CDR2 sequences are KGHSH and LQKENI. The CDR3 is CASSPSSYNEQFF. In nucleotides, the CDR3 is TGTGCCAGCTCCCCGAGCTCCTACAATGAGCAGTTCTTC.

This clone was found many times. The CDR3 nucleotides are TGTGCCTGGGGGGCAGGGGGCTATGGCTACACCTTC. It yields the protein CAWGAGGYGYTF. V and J are TRBV30 and TRBJ1-2; TRBD1 matches at 7 bases. CDR1 is GTSNPN, CDR2 SVGIG, per germline (reference sequence). The CDR3 contains 12 residues. V gave up 5 bases and J gave up 4 bases; unmatched junction bases: 4.

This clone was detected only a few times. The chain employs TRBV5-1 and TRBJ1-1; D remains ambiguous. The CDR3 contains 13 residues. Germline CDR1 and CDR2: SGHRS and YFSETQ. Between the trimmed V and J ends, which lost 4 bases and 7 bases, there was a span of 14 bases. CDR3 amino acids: CASSPEGEIEAFF. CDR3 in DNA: TGCGCCAGCAGCCCCGAGGGTGAGATTGAAGCTTTCTTT.

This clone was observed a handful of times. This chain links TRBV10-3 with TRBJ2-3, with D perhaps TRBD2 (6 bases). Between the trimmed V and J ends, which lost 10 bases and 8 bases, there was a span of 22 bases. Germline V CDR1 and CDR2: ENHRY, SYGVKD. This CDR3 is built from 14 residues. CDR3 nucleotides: TGTGCCACCCGGGACGGAGGGTCTCAGGGTACGCAGTATTTT. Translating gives CATRDGGSQGTQYF.

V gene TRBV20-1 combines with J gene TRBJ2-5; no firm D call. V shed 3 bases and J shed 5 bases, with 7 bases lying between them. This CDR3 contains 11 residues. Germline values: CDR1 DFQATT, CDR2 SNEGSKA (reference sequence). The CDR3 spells CSASREETQYF. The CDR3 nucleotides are TGCAGTGCTAGTAGAGAGGAGACCCAGTACTTC.